The 10 T cell receptor beta chains reported below all come from one sample, sequenced in a study of T cell responses to AZD1222 COVID-19 vaccine. Using immunoSEQ multiplex PCR, the repertoire was profiled, and TCRdb retains in-frame clones only, with some absent. Of some 150,000 clones in the sample, 92% were seen once. The starting material was peripheral blood, obtained 28 days after the second AZD1222 dose. Receptor source: an adult who received the AZD1222 COVID-19 vaccine.

The chain has TRBV7-2 and TRBJ2-3; D uncertain. This CDR3 has 14 residues. Trimming took 2 bases from V and 0 from J, leaving 6 bases between them. Germline V gene lookup returns CDR1 SGHTA and CDR2 FQGNSA. The CDR3 reads CASSLWESTDTQYF. The CDR3 nucleotides read TGTGCCAGCAGCTTATGGGAAAGCACAGATACGCAGTATTTT.

The chain carries TRBV28 and TRBJ2-5; D unclear. Per germline, CDR1 MDHEN and CDR2 SYDVKM. This CDR3 region has 14 residues. The V end lost 2 bases, the J end lost 5 bases, and 12 bases lay between the germline ends. The CDR3 DNA reads as TGTGCCAGCAGTTTAAAGGCTCCCGGGGAGACCCAGTACTTC. Translation gives CASSLKAPGETQYF.

The J gene is TRBJ2-4, the V gene TRBV2; tentative D call: TRBD1 (6 bases). Germline lookup yields CDR1 SNHLY and CDR2 FYNNEI. The CDR3 runs 17 residues. Trimming shortened V by 3 bases and J by 1 base, and 16 bases separated the two germline ends. CDR3 coding DNA: TGTGCCAGCAGTGATAAACAGGGCAGCTCTGCCAAAAACATTCAGTACTTC. This gives the protein CASSDKQGSSAKNIQYF.

This clone appeared once. The V call is TRBV7-9, the J call TRBJ1-5, with 8 bases fitting TRBD1. This CDR3 contains 16 residues. CDR1 and CDR2 (germline): SEHNR, FQNEAQ (reference sequence). Trimming took 5 bases from V and 3 from J; bases not matched to a gene: 9. In DNA, the CDR3 is TGTGCCAGCAGCCCGGACAGGGCAGGAAACAATCAGCCCCAGCATTTT. It translates to CASSPDRAGNNQPQHF.

This clone was counted once. This chain links TRBV7-9 with TRBJ1-2, with no clear D. V gave up 1 base and J gave up 4 bases, with 10 bases separating them. In germline, CDR1 is SEHNR, CDR2 FQNEAQ (reference sequence). The CDR3 has 14 residues. The CDR3 region has the DNA TGTGCCAGCAGCTTAGTAGGTCCGGGCTATGGCTACACCTTC. Translation: CASSLVGPGYGYTF.

V usage is TRBV19 and J usage is TRBJ2-7, with D perhaps matching TRBD1 (5 bases). The germline CDR1 and CDR2 sequences are LNHDA and SQIVND (reference sequence). The CDR3 is made up of 12 amino acids. V dropped 8 bases and J dropped 0 bases, with 8 bases sitting between them. In nucleotides, the CDR3 is TGTGCCAGTGGACACAGCTCCTACGAGCAGTACTTC. It encodes CASGHSSYEQYF.

V gene TRBV5-1 combines with J gene TRBJ1-1; D is possibly TRBD1 (5 bases). The V end was cut by 4 bases, the J end by 1 base, with 8 bases between. Germline values: CDR1 SGHRS, CDR2 YFSETQ. The CDR3 is made up of 13 amino acids. CDR3 sequence reads: CASSVGRNTEAFF. The CDR3 DNA is TGCGCCAGCAGCGTGGGGCGGAACACTGAAGCTTTCTTT.

This clone was observed a few times. This chain connects TRBV30 to TRBJ1-2; D not certain. The CDR3 covers 13 residues. Germline V gives CDR1 GTSNPN, CDR2 SVGIG (reference sequence). V lost 6 bases and J 1 base, leaving 12 bases between the germline ends. The CDR3 here is CACLRAYNYGYTF. The CDR3 bases are TGTGCCTGCCTGCGGGCCTATAACTATGGCTACACCTTC. Full variable domain (remainder filled in from reference TRBV30 and TRBJ1-2): SQTIHQWPATLVQPVGSPLSLECTVEGTSNPNLYWYRQAAGRGLQLLFYSVGIGQISSEVPQNLSASRPQDRQFILSSKKLLLSDSGFYLCACLRAYNYGYTFGSGTRLTVV.

The V and J genes are TRBV19 and TRBJ1-1, with D hard to call. CDR1 and CDR2 (germline): LNHDA, SQIVND (reference sequence). This CDR3 has 13 residues. Trimming removed 5 bases at V and 0 bases at J, with 7 bases between. The CDR3 DNA sequence: TGTGCCAGTAGTTGGATTCTGAACACTGAAGCTTTCTTT. Its translation is CASSWILNTEAFF.

The chain is built from TRBV5-1 and TRBJ1-1; possible D gene TRBD1, 6 bases. Germline values: CDR1 SGHRS, CDR2 YFSETQ. CDR3 length: 13 residues. Trimming left V 3 bases short and J 2 bases short, with 8 bases between. The DNA of the CDR3 is TGCGCCAGCAGCTACAGGGTAAACACTGAAGCTTTCTTT. Encoded protein: CASSYRVNTEAFF. The full variable domain, with the rest looked up from reference TRBV5-1 and TRBJ1-1, is KAGVTQTPRYLIKTRGQQVTLSCSPISGHRSVSWYQQTPGQGLQFLFEYFSETQRNKGNFPGRFSGRQFSNSRSEMNVSTLELGDSALYLCASSYRVNTEAFFGQGTRLTVV.